This T cell receptor beta chain was found in a study of shared clonotypes between healthy human individuals (dated by TCRdb to about 2020). In the study overall: A few men and a couple of women, aged 18 to 49 years, made up the cohort. Per donor, three plates each were used for CD4 naive and CD4 memory, two for CD8 naive, and one for CD8 memory. To increase sequencing depth and limit assay-specific biases, TCR repertoire library preparation and sequencing were carried out by different laboratories using diverse techniques. Leukapheresis yielded between about 0.85 and 10 billion PBMCs per donor. The study deeply sequenced blood TCR repertoires of roughly five healthy adults to estimate repertoire size and the extent of clonotype sharing between individuals. Overall results and qualifications from the work: Pairwise subsampling indicated that sequencing depth was expected to affect the degree of clonotype sharing among donors. Sampling was restricted to blood, and TCR repertoires in tissue are likely to differ from TCR repertoires in blood. Naive subsets generally had larger estimated clonotype richness than memory subsets did. Clonotypes shared by all four sorted-subset donors showed higher generation probabilities than non-shared clonotypes. Across four donors, approximately 4.9% of naive CD4, roughly 3.3% of naive CD8, roughly 2.3% of memory CD4, and approximately 0.4% of memory CD8 clonotypes were shared. Rarefaction of sorted-subset datasets indicated incomplete sequencing despite the large sequencing depth. Because the study included only a small number of donors, the genetic and exposure-history diversity represented was limited.

CD8 naive samples were CD45RO-negative cells positively selected for CCR7, giving a CD45RA+CCR7+ population that excluded TemRA cells. The donors were healthy, HIV-negative adults who had no recently reported acute infections or vaccinations. All donors were Caucasian adults living in Nashville, Tennessee, USA. Blood was obtained by leukapheresis, after which PBMCs were separated by Ficoll-Histopaque density gradient centrifugation and cryopreserved in liquid nitrogen vapor phase. Purity and quantity of every magnetically sorted T cell population were checked by analytical flow cytometry. Genomic DNA was isolated from each sorted fraction and quantified by UV absorbance on a Nanodrop 2000c. The V end loses 3 bases and the J end loses 4 bases, and a stretch of 15 bases separates them. The CDR3 has 16 amino acids, counting the end cysteine and phenylalanine. Only the CDR3 DNA stays, 48 bases, in frame from base 1. Based on the germline V gene (reference sequence), the CDR1 and CDR2 sequences are MNHEY and SMNVEV.

As concerns this clone: The specificity of this receptor is unknown. Base quality data are lacking; no much larger clone is found one base away.

Using the deep immunoSEQ assay, multiplex PCR amplified TCR CDR3 regions from genomic DNA. Extracted genomic DNA from each cell subset was distributed evenly across all wells of several immunoSEQ 96-well plates, and each plate was treated as a replicate. For sorted subsets, approximately 190 ng of genomic DNA, equivalent to 25,000 to 35,000 T cell genomes, went into each replicate PCR. The purified libraries were quantified using a Qubit 3.0 fluorometer, sized with a Bioanalyzer 2100, and then quantified again using the KAPA Library Quantification kit. Every immunoSEQ 96-well plate was sequenced on a separate single-read 150-cycle Illumina NextSeq 550 flow cell. The source study handled its data this way. Because the immunoSEQ output held only junctional sequences and lacked quality scores, the filtering could not match the filtering applied to full-length reads. To assign V/J genes and CDR3, sequences were annotated using PyIR, a Python wrapper for IgBLAST v1.9, with IMGT germline references. Any read was removed if the V/J assignment was weak (E-value above 1e-6), the CDR3 was missing, or the read contained stop codons, out-of-frame junctions, or ambiguous translated residues. A V3J clonotype was defined by an identical inferred V gene, J gene, and CDR3 amino acid sequence. To compute the percentage overlap between repertoires, the number of shared unique clonotypes was divided by the size of the smaller repertoire. Repertoire richness was assessed with RTK rarefaction, the Chao1 estimator, and Recon v2.1 estimates of unobserved clonotypes. Generation probabilities for all TCRbeta clonotypes obtained by the gDNA method from four donors were computed using OLGA. TCRdb holds this immuneACCESS table with in-frame rearrangements only. Some clones are missing; in checked studies, unresolved V genes explain under half, and the rest has no known cause. The V and J calls and the clone size are those of that table, but D and trimming were determined from the DNA. The sample table contains a few million clones; only one count was recorded for around 93% of them. The top ten constitute 1.5% to 2% of the sample.

The chain is assembled from TRBV27 and TRBJ2-2; the D region is possibly TRBD1 or TRBD2, each matching across 5 bases. The clonotype was recovered from a man between 18 and 29 years old in good health. Some clones in this sample may be carry-over from other donors' samples. Sequencing was carried out using naive CD8+ T cells from PBMCs. The sample's cell subset or site, from its label and the paper: CD45RA+CCR7+. At the DNA level, the sequence is TGTGCCAGCAGTTTGATGGGGGAATTGAGCACCGGGGAGCTGTTTTTT. The encoded protein is CASSLMGELSTGELFF.